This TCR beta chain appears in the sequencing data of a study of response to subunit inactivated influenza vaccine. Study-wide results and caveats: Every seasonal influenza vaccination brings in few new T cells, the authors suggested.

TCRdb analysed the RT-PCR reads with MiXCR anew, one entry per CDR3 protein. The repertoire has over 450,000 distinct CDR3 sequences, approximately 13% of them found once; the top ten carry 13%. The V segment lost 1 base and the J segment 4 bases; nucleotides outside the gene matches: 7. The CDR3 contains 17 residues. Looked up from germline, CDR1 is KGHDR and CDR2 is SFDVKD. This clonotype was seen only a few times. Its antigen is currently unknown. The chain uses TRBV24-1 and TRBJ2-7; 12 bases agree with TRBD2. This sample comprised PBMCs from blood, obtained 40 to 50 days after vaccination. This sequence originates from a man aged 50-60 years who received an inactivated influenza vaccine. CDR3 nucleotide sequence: TGTGCCACCAGTGATTTTAACCCGACTAGCGGGAGTTACGAGCAGTACTTC. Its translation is CATSDFNPTSGSYEQYF.